The 19 T cell receptor beta chains below come from one sample, sequenced in a study of blood T cell repertoires in COVID-19. Sequencing was performed with immunoSEQ multiplex PCR; in TCRdb, only in-frame clones are kept and a portion is missing. In the table there are about 55,000 clones, approximately 90% of which are singletons. Sequencing was performed on peripheral blood. The origin of the receptors is a human donor with active COVID-19. The donor label of this sample is uncertain.

The chain joins TRBV30 to TRBJ2-5, with D uncertain. The CDR3 spans 13 residues. V lost 7 bases and J 5 bases, leaving 17 bases between the germline ends. Germline V gives CDR1 GTSNPN, CDR2 SVGIG (reference sequence). The CDR3 protein is CALRSRGLETQYF. CDR3 sequence (DNA): TGTGCCTTGCGCTCCCGAGGTTTGGAGACCCAGTACTTC. Drawing the rest from reference TRBV30 and TRBJ2-5, the complete variable domain is SQTIHQWPATLVQPVGSPLSLECTVEGTSNPNLYWYRQAAGRGLQLLFYSVGIGQISSEVPQNLSASRPQDRQFILSSKKLLLSDSGFYLCALRSRGLETQYFGPGTRLLVL.

The V gene is TRBV5-3, the J gene TRBJ2-1, with TRBD2 as a possible D gene (6 bases). TRBV5-3 is an ORF, and what it does is uncertain. The CDR3 covers 15 residues. V was shortened by 5 bases and J by 2 bases, with 14 bases between the two germline ends. This CDR3 is CARSPGGVAYNEQFF. The CDR3 coding sequence is TGTGCCAGAAGTCCCGGCGGGGTGGCCTACAATGAGCAGTTCTTC.

The CDR3 DNA sequence: TGTGCCTGGAGTGTACTCCTTAGACAGGGTACCTACAATGAGCAGTTCTTC. Translated, it gives CAWSVLLRQGTYNEQFF. The J gene is TRBJ2-1, the V gene TRBV30; TRBD1 agrees at 7 bases. V lost 0 bases and J lost 2; bases outside the gene matches: 10. The CDR3 contains 17 residues. Germline CDR1 GTSNPN, CDR2 SVGIG (reference sequence).

This clone was seen only once. CDR3 nucleotide sequence: TGCGCCAGCAGCTTGGCCCCTAGCGTTGGTGCAGATACGCAGTATTTT. This codes for CASSLAPSVGADTQYF. This chain links TRBV5-1 with TRBJ2-3; a weak D match, TRBD2 (6 bases). The germline V gene encodes CDR1 SGHRS and CDR2 YFSETQ. CDR3 length equals 16 residues. The V and J ends lost 0 bases and 4 bases respectively, with 15 bases between them.

CDR3 in amino acids: CASSDSVGTEAFF. CDR3 bases: TGTGCCAGTAGTGACAGTGTGGGTACTGAAGCTTTCTTT. The J gene is TRBJ1-1, the V gene TRBV19, with a tentative D call TRBD1 (5 bases). Trimming removed 5 bases at V and 5 bases at J, with 12 bases between. The germline CDR1 and CDR2 sequences are LNHDA and SQIVND (reference sequence). The CDR3 consists of 13 residues.

The chain carries TRBV19 and TRBJ2-7; tentative D call: TRBD1 (6 bases). The germline V gene encodes CDR1 LNHDA and CDR2 SQIVND (reference sequence). V gave up 5 bases and J gave up 5 bases, with 16 bases separating them. The CDR3 is 14 amino acids. CDR3 sequence reads: CASSSGTPPHEQYV. The CDR3 DNA follows: TGTGCCAGTAGTTCCGGGACACCACCCCACGAGCAGTACGTC.

The V and J genes are TRBV11-2 and TRBJ1-2; the D gene is possibly TRBD1 (6 bases). V was shortened by 5 bases and J by 5 bases, with 15 bases between the two germline ends. The CDR3 covers 14 residues. Germline CDR1 reads SGHAT; CDR2 reads FQNNGV. The CDR3 nucleotides read TGTGCCAGCAGCCCTCGGGGGGCTCGGTATGGCTACACCTTC. This translates into CASSPRGARYGYTF.

The chain carries TRBV12-3 or TRBV12-4 and TRBJ1-1; D is possibly TRBD1 (5 bases). Deletions cut 1 base from V and 4 bases from J, with 7 bases between. There are 13 residues in the CDR3. This chain's CDR3 is CASSLGRGTEAFF. CDR3 in DNA: TGTGCCAGCAGTTTAGGGAGGGGCACTGAAGCTTTCTTT.

This clone was detected only once. The rearrangement uses TRBV13 and TRBJ2-5, with TRBD2 identical over 9 bases. Germline V CDR1 and CDR2: PRHDT, FYEKMQ (reference sequence). The CDR3 contains 17 residues. The junction had 13 bases not matched to a gene; V was cut back by 2 bases and J by 6 bases. The CDR3 DNA sequence: TGTGCCAGCAGCTTAACAGGGAGAGTAGCGGGGGAAAAGACCCAGTACTTC. Translating it yields CASSLTGRVAGEKTQYF.

V gene TRBV5-1 combines with J gene TRBJ1-2, with TRBD1 as a possible D gene (5 bases). The CDR3 has 16 residues. The V end lost 1 base, the J end lost 0 bases, and 13 bases lay between the germline ends. CDR1 and CDR2 (germline): SGHRS, YFSETQ. The CDR3 sequence: CASSLLPGTTNYGYTF. DNA for the CDR3: TGCGCCAGCAGCTTGTTACCGGGGACTACTAACTATGGCTACACCTTC.

Concerning this clone itself: This sample also contains other DNA sequences that code for the same CDR3. The chain employs TRBV20-1 and TRBJ2-7, with unresolved D. The CDR3 totals 11 residues. V was cut by 3 bases and J by 3 bases, with 6 bases left in between. CDR1 is DFQATT, CDR2 SNEGSKA, per germline (reference sequence). This CDR3 reads CSARLSYEQYF. The CDR3 nucleotides read TGCAGTGCTAGGCTTAGCTACGAGCAGTACTTC.

This clone showed up just once. The CDR3, as DNA: TGTGCCAGCAGTTTACCAGGGTCCTACAATGAGCAGTTCTTC. Protein sequence: CASSLPGSYNEQFF. This chain connects TRBV28 to TRBJ2-1; TRBD1 is a possible D gene (5 bases). Germline CDR1 reads MDHEN; CDR2 reads SYDVKM. The CDR3 spans 14 residues. V was pared by 2 bases and J by 1 base, with 6 bases between.

V and J are TRBV6-1 and TRBJ2-7; perhaps TRBD2 as D (6 bases). This CDR3 region has 12 residues. Germline V gene data show CDR1 as MNHNS and CDR2 as SASEGT. The V end lost 0 bases, the J end lost 9 bases, and 9 bases lay between the germline ends. The CDR3 loop reads CASSEAQGGQYV. The CDR3 bases are TGTGCCAGCAGTGAAGCCCAGGGAGGGCAGTACGTC.

The rearrangement uses TRBV27 and TRBJ1-2; a possible D gene is TRBD1 (5 bases). Germline CDR1 MNHEY, CDR2 SMNVEV (reference sequence). Trimming pared 5 bases from V and 4 bases from J, leaving 8 bases between. This CDR3 contains 12 residues. CDR3 nucleotides: TGTGCCAGCAGTAGGGGTGGCTATGGCTACACCTTC. Its protein product is CASSRGGYGYTF.

V is TRBV15 and J is TRBJ2-2; D may be TRBD2 (6 bases). V dropped 5 bases and J dropped 3 bases, with 22 bases sitting between them. The length of the CDR3 is 18 residues. Germline CDR1 and CDR2: LNHNV and YYDKDF (reference sequence). CDR3 loop: CATSPRTAGTGDTGELFF. The CDR3 DNA reads TGTGCCACCAGCCCCCGAACAGCCGGGACGGGGGACACCGGGGAGCTGTTTTTT.

The sample holds one count of this clone. This rearrangement joins TRBV7-9 to TRBJ1-1; 7 bases agree with TRBD1. The CDR3 is 15 residues long. The V segment lost 5 bases and the J segment 4 bases; nucleotides outside the gene matches: 10. In germline, CDR1 is SEHNR, CDR2 FQNEAQ (reference sequence). The CDR3 sequence is CASSPGGGVGTEAFF. CDR3 nucleotides: TGTGCCAGCAGCCCCGGAGGGGGCGTCGGCACTGAAGCTTTCTTT. The entire variable domain, with the rest obtained from reference TRBV7-9 and TRBJ1-1, is as follows: DTGVSQNPRHKITKRGQNVTFRCDPISEHNRLYWYRQTLGQGPEFLTYFQNEAQLEKSRLLSDRFSAERPKGSFSTLEIQRTEQGDSAMYLCASSPGGGVGTEAFFGQGTRLTVV.

The CDR3 DNA follows: TGTGCCAGCAGTTACGGGACTCTGAACACTGAAGCTTTCTTT. Protein sequence: CASSYGTLNTEAFF. J is TRBJ1-1 and V is TRBV6-6, with TRBD1 as a possible D gene (5 bases). The CDR3 loop spans 14 amino acids. V dropped 2 bases and J dropped 0 bases, with 7 bases sitting between them. The germline gives CDR1 MNHNY, CDR2 SVGAGI (reference sequence).

The genes are TRBV7-9 and TRBJ2-5; D remains unclear. The V end was cut by 5 bases, the J end by 0 bases, with 19 bases between. The CDR3 is 17 amino acids. Germline V CDR1 and CDR2: SEHNR, FQNEAQ (reference sequence). As DNA, the CDR3 is TGTGCCAGCAGCCCCCCTGTTCAGATCTCGTACCAAGAGACCCAGTACTTC. Its protein is CASSPPVQISYQETQYF.

CDR3 region: CASSASRNMNTEAFF. CDR3 sequence (DNA): TGTGCCAGCAGTGCAAGCAGGAACATGAACACTGAAGCTTTCTTT. The V gene is TRBV2, the J gene TRBJ1-1; D unclear. Germline values: CDR1 SNHLY, CDR2 FYNNEI. CDR3 length: 15 residues. Trimming pared 4 bases from V and 0 bases from J, leaving 12 bases between.